Given below is one T cell receptor (beta chain) in context. This entry comes from a study of T cell changes during pregnancy in multiple sclerosis. The CDR3 covers 15 residues. Germline V lookup: CDR1 MGHRA, CDR2 YSYEKL. Trimming cost V 2 bases and J 6 bases, with 13 bases left between them. Using immunoSEQ multiplex PCR, the repertoire was profiled, and TCRdb retains in-frame clones only, with some absent. The table lists more than 85,000 clones, almost 95% of them singletons, with about 0.9% in the top ten. The source was peripheral blood, collected before pregnancy. This chain uses TRBV4-1 with TRBJ2-2; no clear D. This clonotype was sampled from a female donor with multiple sclerosis, enrolled in a pregnancy study. CDR3 region: CASSQRHPWAGELFF. The CDR3 region has the DNA TGCGCCAGCAGCCAACGACACCCGTGGGCCGGGGAGCTGTTTTTT.